This T cell receptor (beta chain) was sequenced in a study of human T cells and chemical hapten exposure. The overall study: Among samples, TCR yields varied mainly because of small differences in pooled library volume.

Time point given: patch test 3, about 24 weeks after DPC sensitization. The treatment here: therapeutic diphenylcyclopropenone sensitization with weekly scalp DPC. CDR1 and CDR2 from the germline V gene are SGHAT and FQDESV (reference sequence). The CDR3 runs to 14 residues. Losses at the gene ends were 5 bases for V and 8 bases for J; bases not matched to a gene: 6. TCRdb analysed the RACE reads with MiXCR anew, one entry per CDR3 protein. The table records about 190,000 distinct CDR3 sequences, around a quarter of them present only once. Sequencing was performed on whole blood, taken in connection with sensitization to the hapten diphenylcyclopropenone (DPC). This sequence joins TRBV11-1 and TRBJ2-1; 10 nucleotides line up with TRBD2. The sequence was collected from a woman aged 40 to 50 with alopecia areata. Some clones in this sample may be carry-over from other donors' samples. The CDR3 DNA reads TGTGCCAGCAGCGATCGGACTAGCGGCGATGAGCAGTTCTTC. This translates into CASSDRTSGDEQFF. The complete variable domain, with remaining parts taken from reference TRBV11-1 and TRBJ2-1, reads EAEVAQSPRYKITEKSQAVAFWCDPISGHATLYWYRQILGQGPELLVQFQDESVVDDSQLPKDRFSAERLKGVDSTLKIQPAELGDSAMYLCASSDRTSGDEQFFGPGTRLTVL.